The text below deals with one TCR beta chain. Its specificity is not known. For each subset, genomic DNA was distributed in equal portions over several immunoSEQ plates. On sorted subsets, replicate PCRs used roughly 190 ng DNA, or tens of thousands of T cell genomes. Produced via immunoSEQ multiplex PCR; TCRdb's table is partial and in-frame only. The profile shows some 2,100,000 clones, 90% to 95% of them singletons. The V gene's germline CDR1 is LGHNA and CDR2 YSLEER. The CDR3 has 15 amino acids. V was pared by 3 bases and J by 0 bases, with 2 bases of the junction left unmatched. This sample was included in a study of shared clonotypes between healthy human individuals. Study-level points and caveats: As a rule, naive subsets had a larger estimated richness than memory subsets. Inspection by rarefaction showed sorted-subset sequencing to be incomplete despite large depth.

Naive CD8 isolation took CD45RO-negative cells positively selected for CCR7 and excluded terminally differentiated effector memory CD45RA+ cells. This chain links TRBV4-3 with TRBJ1-5; TRBD1 aligns across 7 bases. The TCR originated in a young man in good health. Some clones in this sample may be carry-over from other donors' samples. Sequences were obtained from naive CD8+ T cells from PBMCs. In DNA, the CDR3 is TGCGCCAGCAGCCATAACAGGGGTAGCAATCAGCCCCAGCATTTT. Protein sequence: CASSHNRGSNQPQHF.